Listed here are 21 T cell receptor beta chains from one sample, sequenced in a study of T cells in Graves' hyperthyroidism and ophthalmopathy. From RNA transcripts, TCR beta CDR3 regions were amplified. The primer set for the first-round RT-PCR of the TCR CDR3 was HTBI. TCRdb recomputed calls from the multiplex PCR reads with MiXCR, one row per CDR3 protein. The sample shows roughly 380,000 distinct CDR3 sequences, more than 11% of them seen only once. The sample was blood. The receptors shown here come from a woman aged 60-70 years with Graves' hyperthyroidism.

This clonotype has at least ten counts. The chain employs TRBV12-3 or TRBV12-4 and TRBJ1-3; D unresolved. V lost 2 bases to trimming and J lost 7 bases, with 3 bases between them. The CDR3 is made up of 11 amino acids. The chain's CDR3 is CASSLRNTIYF. In DNA, the CDR3 is TGTGCCAGCAGTTTAAGGAACACCATATATTTT.

This clonotype was recorded many times. The V call is TRBV20-1, the J call TRBJ2-4, with D tentatively TRBD2 (5 bases). Per the germline V gene, CDR1 is DFQATT and CDR2 is SNEGSKA (reference sequence). Trimming stripped 5 bases from V and 1 base from J, with 18 bases between. The CDR3 covers 16 residues. CDR3 DNA: TGCAGTGCTGCGACTCTGGAGGATCTGGCCAAAAACATTCAGTACTTC. This gives the protein CSAATLEDLAKNIQYF.

This chain uses TRBV3-1 with TRBJ1-5; D gene unclear. Germline CDR1 reads LGHDT; CDR2 reads YNNKEL (reference sequence). V lost 1 base and J lost 4, with 8 bases in between. CDR3 size: 14 residues. CDR3 protein: CASSQVWTNQPQHF. DNA of the CDR3: TGTGCCAGCAGCCAAGTATGGACTAATCAGCCCCAGCATTTT.

This clonotype was recorded at least ten times. V is TRBV11-2 and J is TRBJ2-1; D is possibly TRBD1 or TRBD2 (6 bases each). CDR1 is SGHAT, CDR2 FQNNGV, per germline. The CDR3 length is 14 residues. V lost 2 bases and J lost 11, with 16 bases in between. The CDR3 DNA reads as TGTGCCAGCAGCTTATCCCGGGACACTAGCAAGCAGTTCTTC. It is translated as CASSLSRDTSKQFF.

The chain combines TRBV7-2 with TRBJ1-4; D unclear. CDR3 length: 11 amino acids. Between the trimmed V and J ends, which lost 1 base and 10 bases, there was a span of 4 bases. From germline, CDR1 is SGHTA and CDR2 FQGNSA. CDR3 residues: CASSLDGKLFF. CDR3 bases: TGTGCCAGCAGCTTAGACGGAAAACTGTTTTTT.

The table lists this clonotype with many counts. The V gene is TRBV5-1, the J gene TRBJ2-7; perhaps TRBD1 as D (5 bases). CDR1 is SGHRS, CDR2 YFSETQ, per germline. The CDR3 sequence is 16 residues long. The germline V and J ends were trimmed by 0 bases and 2 bases, with 15 bases remaining between them. The CDR3 loop is CASSLAVQGGAYEQYF. CDR3 nucleotide sequence: TGCGCCAGCAGCTTGGCCGTTCAGGGTGGCGCCTACGAGCAGTACTTC.

This clonotype came up a few times. V gene TRBV20-1 combines with J gene TRBJ2-3, with D possibly being TRBD2 (6 bases). V gave up 1 base and J gave up 1 base, with 15 bases separating them. This CDR3 region has 16 residues. The germline V gene has CDR1 DFQATT and CDR2 SNEGSKA (reference sequence). The CDR3 sequence: CSARVRPSAGTDTQYF. CDR3 in DNA: TGCAGTGCTAGAGTGAGGCCTAGCGCCGGCACAGATACGCAGTATTTT.

This clonotype was seen repeatedly, ten times or more. The chain couples TRBV6-2 or TRBV6-3 to TRBJ2-7, with 8 bases matching TRBD1. Unmatched junction bases numbered 10, after V lost 4 bases and J lost 2 bases. Germline CDR1 reads MNHEY; CDR2 reads SVGEGT. The CDR3 loop spans 16 amino acids. Here the CDR3 DNA reads TGTGCCAGCAGTTCCCCGGCCCGGACAGGGACCTACGAGCAGTACTTC. This sequence encodes CASSSPARTGTYEQYF.

The chain is built from TRBV10-3 and TRBJ1-1, with D tentatively TRBD1 (5 bases). CDR3 length equals 13 residues. V dropped 3 bases and J dropped 12 bases, with 17 bases sitting between them. Germline values: CDR1 ENHRY, CDR2 SYGVKD. The CDR3 sequence: CAISDDGAGRTFF. The DNA of the CDR3 is TGTGCCATCAGTGATGATGGGGCGGGTAGAACTTTCTTT.

Many counts were recorded for this clonotype. The chain links TRBV7-2 to TRBJ2-7, with D maybe TRBD1 (6 bases). The CDR3 runs to 18 residues. Germline-derived CDR1 and CDR2 are SGHTA and FQGNSA. Deletions cut 5 bases from V and 2 bases from J, with 25 bases between. In DNA, the CDR3 is TGTGCCAGCAGCCGCGCGGTTGGGGGACACGCCCTGACCTACGAGCAGTACTTC. This sequence encodes CASSRAVGGHALTYEQYF.

V and J are TRBV20-1 and TRBJ2-1, with 14 nucleotides matching TRBD2. Looked up from germline, CDR1 is DFQATT and CDR2 is SNEGSKA (reference sequence). The ends lost 4 bases at V and 8 bases at J; junction bases unmatched: 7. The CDR3 has 15 residues. The CDR3 here is CSATGLAGDWDEQFF. The CDR3 nucleotides are TGCAGTGCTACGGGACTAGCGGGAGATTGGGATGAGCAGTTCTTC.

This chain uses TRBV18 with TRBJ1-2; D is ambiguous. Germline assignment: CDR1 KGHSH and CDR2 LQKENI. The CDR3 extends over 14 amino acids. Trimming pared 2 bases from V and 0 bases from J, leaving 7 bases between. CDR3 coding DNA: TGTGCCAGCTCACCAGGGCAGACTAACTATGGCTACACCTTC. Translation gives CASSPGQTNYGYTF.

Ten or more counts support this clonotype. V and J are TRBV5-4 and TRBJ2-3, with a weak D call TRBD2 (5 bases). Germline CDR1 and CDR2: SGHNT and YYREEE (reference sequence). This CDR3 is 16 amino acids long. V lost 2 bases and J lost 1, with 14 bases in between. CDR3: CASSFPGGRGTDTQYF. In DNA form, the CDR3 reads TGTGCCAGCAGCTTCCCCGGCGGGCGTGGCACAGATACGCAGTATTTT.

This clonotype was seen repeatedly, ten times or more. V gene TRBV30 combines with J gene TRBJ1-4, with D maybe TRBD1 (6 bases). Per the germline V gene, CDR1 is GTSNPN and CDR2 is SVGIG (reference sequence). The CDR3 covers 14 residues. Trimming pared 0 bases from V and 8 bases from J, leaving 13 bases between. The CDR3 sequence: CAWSVEGVEEKLFF. The DNA for the CDR3 is TGTGCCTGGAGTGTAGAGGGGGTTGAGGAAAAACTGTTTTTT.

CDR3 DNA sequence: TGTGCCAGCACGACTAGCGGTGGGGATACGCAGTATTTT. It is translated as CASTTSGGDTQYF. This chain joins TRBV2 and TRBJ2-3, with 9 bases matching TRBD2. J lost 6 bases, V lost 7 bases, and 5 bases had no gene match. CDR1 and CDR2 from the germline V gene are SNHLY and FYNNEI. The CDR3 has 13 residues.

This clonotype was seen many times. The chain uses TRBV6-1 and TRBJ2-7; possibly TRBD2 for D (6 bases). The CDR3 runs 14 residues. V lost 6 bases and J 2 bases, leaving 14 bases between the germline ends. CDR1 and CDR2 (germline): MNHNS, SASEGT. CDR3 DNA sequence: TGTGCCAGCAGGACCCGCGGAGGGACCTACGAGCAGTACTTC. This translates into CASRTRGGTYEQYF.

This clonotype occurred many times. The chain is built from TRBV7-2 and TRBJ2-1, with 12 positions matching TRBD2. This CDR3 contains 15 residues. CDR1 and CDR2 (germline): SGHTA, FQGNSA. V was pared by 5 bases and J by 6 bases, with 5 bases of the junction left unmatched. The CDR3 reads CASSLGLAGINEQFF. CDR3 DNA: TGTGCCAGCAGCCTCGGACTAGCGGGAATCAATGAGCAGTTCTTC.

This clonotype appeared a few times. This CDR3 is CASSSGLASSGELFF. CDR3 nucleotide sequence: TGCGCCAGCAGCTCGGGACTAGCTTCGTCCGGGGAGCTGTTTTTT. The chain has TRBV5-1 and TRBJ2-2, with 9 bases identical to TRBD2. The CDR3 totals 15 residues. V shed 3 bases, J shed 6 bases, and the junction held 6 bases outside the gene matches. Germline V gene data show CDR1 as SGHRS and CDR2 as YFSETQ.

The sample holds many counts of this clonotype. This sequence joins TRBV28 and TRBJ2-3; TRBD1 matches at 8 bases. Germline V gives CDR1 MDHEN, CDR2 SYDVKM. After removal of 5 bases from V and 1 base from J, the junction contained 11 bases not matched to a gene. There are 17 residues in the CDR3. CDR3 sequence (DNA): TGTGCCAGCAGTCCCCGACAGGGGTCGACAGGCACAGATACGCAGTATTTT. Amino acids: CASSPRQGSTGTDTQYF.

The chain links TRBV7-9 to TRBJ2-3, with D perhaps being TRBD1 or TRBD2 (5 bases each). CDR3 size: 14 residues. V shed 1 base and J shed 6 bases, with 11 bases lying between them. In germline, CDR1 is SEHNR, CDR2 FQNEAQ (reference sequence). CDR3 sequence: CASSLGGGEDTQYF. The CDR3 nucleotides are TGTGCCAGCAGCTTAGGTGGGGGAGAGGATACGCAGTATTTT.

This clonotype occurred many times. V is TRBV6-1 and J is TRBJ2-3; 13 nucleotides align to TRBD2. V shed 6 bases, J shed 4 bases, and the junction held 4 bases outside the gene matches. CDR3 length: 15 residues. Germline V gives CDR1 MNHNS, CDR2 SASEGT. The CDR3 loop is CASRGLAGRADTQYF. In DNA, the CDR3 is TGTGCCAGCAGGGGACTAGCGGGAAGGGCAGATACGCAGTATTTT.